What follows describes a single T cell receptor (beta chain). The antigen remains undetermined. These data come from a study of graft-versus-host responses after intestinal transplantation. Assay used: immunoSEQ multiplex PCR; TCRdb lists only in-frame clones, some missing. The sample holds about 94,000 clones; about 91% are singletons and the top ten take around 0.53%. Germline V gene sequence: CDR1 MDHEN, CDR2 SYDVKM. The CDR3 consists of 19 residues. Between the trimmed V and J ends, which lost 6 bases and 4 bases, there was a span of 30 bases. This clonotype was obtained from a human donor who received an intestinal transplant. This rearrangement joins TRBV28 to TRBJ1-1; tentative D call: TRBD1 (6 bases). Source: unstimulated CD8+ T cells sorted from spleen or lymph node cells, taken before intestinal transplant. The CDR3 sequence: CASSHVPQGYLELSTEAFF. Written as DNA, the CDR3 is TGTGCCAGCAGCCACGTGCCGCAGGGGTATCTAGAATTGTCCACTGAAGCTTTCTTT.